Following are 6 T cell receptor beta chains from one sample sequenced in a study of regulatory T cells in long-lasting Graves disease. According to the study, TCR beta libraries were built with iRepertoire HTBI primers and CDR3-region Arm-PCR. TCRdb recomputed calls from the multiplex PCR reads with MiXCR, one row per CDR3 protein. The sample gives some 370,000 distinct CDR3 sequences, roughly 24% of which show up once; approximately 28% is in the top ten. Indicated time point: persistent/refractory GD, antithyroid drugs over 5 years with positive TRAb. The TCR library was made from RNA that had been extracted from PBMCs in TRIzol. Sequences were derived from peripheral blood mononuclear cells (PBMCs), sampled when the disease was refractory, from a patient treated with antithyroid drugs. Source of these receptors: a woman aged 40-49 years with Graves disease.

This clonotype was recorded at least ten times. The chain joins TRBV5-1 to TRBJ2-6; D remains ambiguous. The CDR3 length is 16 residues. Germline V gives CDR1 SGHRS, CDR2 YFSETQ. Trimming left V 0 bases short and J 4 bases short, with 11 bases between. CDR3 sequence reads: CASSLEGQLGANVLTF. The DNA for the CDR3 is TGCGCCAGCAGCTTGGAAGGGCAACTCGGGGCCAACGTCCTGACTTTC. Together with reference TRBV5-1 and TRBJ2-6, the CDR3 gives the full variable domain: KAGVTQTPRYLIKTRGQQVTLSCSPISGHRSVSWYQQTPGQGLQFLFEYFSETQRNKGNFPGRFSGRQFSNSRSEMNVSTLELGDSALYLCASSLEGQLGANVLTFGAGSRLTVL.

This chain links TRBV6-1 with TRBJ2-7, with D perhaps matching TRBD2 (5 bases). The CDR3 has 15 residues. Germline loops: CDR1 MNHNS, CDR2 SASEGT. Trimming pared 6 bases from V and 2 bases from J, leaving 17 bases between. Here the CDR3 reads CASRGEGRPTYEQYF. CDR3 sequence (DNA): TGTGCCAGCAGAGGTGAGGGAAGGCCCACCTACGAGCAGTACTTC.

Many counts were recorded for this clonotype. The V gene is TRBV28, the J gene TRBJ1-1; no firm D call. The V and J ends lost 0 bases and 3 bases respectively, with 2 bases between them. The CDR3 runs to 12 residues. CDR1 MDHEN and CDR2 SYDVKM come from the germline V gene. Written as DNA, the CDR3 is TGTGCCAGCAGTTTATGGCACACTGAAGCTTTCTTT. This gives the protein CASSLWHTEAFF.

The genes are TRBV20-1 and TRBJ1-4, with 7 bases that match TRBD1. The CDR3 spans 15 residues. Germline lookup yields CDR1 DFQATT and CDR2 SNEGSKA (reference sequence). V was clipped by 0 bases and J by 8 bases; unmatched bases: 9. Here the CDR3 DNA reads TGCAGTGCTAGAGATTCGAGACAGGGAAGGGAAAAACTGTTTTTT. As protein: CSARDSRQGREKLFF.

This clonotype was counted many times. CDR3 coding DNA: TGTGCCATCAGTGGCAGCGGGAGGATCTACGAGCAGTACTTC. It is translated as CAISGSGRIYEQYF. This chain links TRBV10-3 with TRBJ2-7; TRBD2 matches 9 bases. Germline V gives CDR1 ENHRY, CDR2 SYGVKD. The CDR3 is made up of 14 amino acids. V lost 4 bases, J lost 3 bases, and 4 bases stayed unmatched.

This clonotype was detected many times. This chain uses TRBV2 with TRBJ1-5; D is undetermined. In germline, CDR1 is SNHLY, CDR2 FYNNEI. Deletions cut 2 bases from V and 6 bases from J, with 11 bases between. This CDR3 is built from 14 residues. The CDR3 region has the DNA TGTGCCAGCAGTGAATTGAGATCCCCTCAGCCCCAGCATTTT. Its translation is CASSELRSPQPQHF.